This T cell receptor beta chain comes out of a study of CD8 T cells in Susac syndrome. Study overall: There were over 5 sequenced Susac syndrome patients with active disease and roughly 8 in remission.

Negative magnetic isolation gave CD8+ and CD4+ cells; FACS enriched CD8+ TEMRA. RNA, at about 0.5 to 1 ug, was reverse transcribed with random hexamers. A multiplex approach, immunoSEQ multiplex PCR, amplified TCR beta CDR3 across 54 Vbeta and 13 Jbeta. TCRdb redid the calling of the immunoSEQ multiplex PCR reads with MiXCR, one entry per CDR3 protein. The repertoire holds 74,000 or so distinct CDR3 sequences, 93% seen once, with around 0.57% in the top ten. Findings of the study overall: As the study acknowledged, the number of individuals in its TCR sequencing and HLA analysis was relatively small.

Germline trimming cut 5 bases from V and 4 bases from J; bases unmatched to any gene: 8. The germline gives CDR1 SGHTA, CDR2 FQGNSA. The CDR3 covers 15 residues. This clonotype was detected only a few times. Its antigen is undetermined. The origin of this receptor is a human donor with Susac syndrome. Sequences were obtained from CD4+ T cells from PBMCs. The V and J genes are TRBV7-2 and TRBJ1-5; 7 bases line up with TRBD1. For the CDR3, the DNA is TGTGCCAGCAGCACCGGGACAGTCGATAATCAGCCCCAGCATTTT. It is translated as CASSTGTVDNQPQHF.